This T cell receptor (beta chain) was captured in a study of blood T cell repertoires in COVID-19. Only in-frame clones appear in the TCRdb table, and some are missing; sequencing was by immunoSEQ multiplex PCR. The sample has roughly 150,000 clones, 82% seen once. The clonotype comes from an elderly woman with active or convalescent COVID-19. Sequenced input: peripheral blood.

CDR3 residues: CASSLTGASYEQYF. CDR3 in DNA: TGTGCCAGCAGTTTGACAGGGGCCTCCTACGAGCAGTACTTC. V is TRBV28 and J is TRBJ2-7; 8 bases agree with TRBD1. Germline V gene data show CDR1 as MDHEN and CDR2 as SYDVKM. The CDR3 runs 14 residues. The V gene end was trimmed by 3 bases and the J gene end by 0 bases; junction bases not matched to a gene: 1.